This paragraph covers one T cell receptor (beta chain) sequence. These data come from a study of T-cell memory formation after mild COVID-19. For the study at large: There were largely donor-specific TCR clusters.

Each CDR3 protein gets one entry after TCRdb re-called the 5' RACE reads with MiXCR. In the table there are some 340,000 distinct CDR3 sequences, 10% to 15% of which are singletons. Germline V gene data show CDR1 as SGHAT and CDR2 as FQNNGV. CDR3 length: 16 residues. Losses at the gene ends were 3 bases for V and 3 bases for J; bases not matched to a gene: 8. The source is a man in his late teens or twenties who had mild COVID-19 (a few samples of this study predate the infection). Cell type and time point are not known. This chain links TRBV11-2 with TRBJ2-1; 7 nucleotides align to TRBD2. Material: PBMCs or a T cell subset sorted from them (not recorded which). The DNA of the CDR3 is TGTGCCAGCAGCTTGATTTTGGGGACTAACTACAATGAGCAGTTCTTC. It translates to CASSLILGTNYNEQFF.